Below are 17 T cell receptor beta chains sequenced from a single sample in a study of CD8+CD57+ T cells in acquired aplastic anemia listed by TCRdb under 2018. The patients picked for sequencing were ones in whom flow cytometry had shown an expansion of CD8+CD57+ cells. TCRdb names Illumina HiSeq 2000 as the instrument used. TCR beta VDJ combination and CDR3 sequence profiling used genomic DNA as the template. Through fastp at Q25 and MiXCR, TCRdb rebuilt clones from the public reads, retaining in-frame beta chains. Records with the same CDR3 protein are collapsed into one entry carrying the most frequent genes and DNA. The sample yields about 160,000 distinct CDR3 sequences; roughly two thirds were counted once. Around 45% of the sample comes from the top ten. Sequencing input: sorted CD4+, CD8+, or CD8+CD57+ T cells (not recorded which) from PBMCs. Every receptor here comes from a human donor with aplastic anemia.

The chain has TRBV20-1 and TRBJ2-3; D unclear. In germline, CDR1 is DFQATT, CDR2 SNEGSKA (reference sequence). This CDR3 is 16 amino acids long. The ends were cut back, 0 bases at V and 0 bases at J, with 13 bases in the middle. CDR3 sequence: CSARDLQAVSTDTQYF. In nucleotides, the CDR3 is TGCAGTGCTAGAGATCTCCAGGCTGTGAGCACAGATACGCAGTATTTT.

Regarding this clonotype: In this CDR3 the conserved last residue, phenylalanine or tryptophan, is missing, so a read error is likely. The chain links TRBV5-6 to TRBJ1-3; 9 nucleotides match TRBD1. The trim removed 3 bases at V and 1 base at J, leaving 8 bases unmatched. The CDR3 loop spans 17 amino acids. CDR1 is SGHDT, CDR2 YYEEEE, per germline. The CDR3: CASSSYSQGASGNTIYL. In DNA form, the CDR3 reads TGTGCCAGCAGCTCCTACTCACAGGGGGCATCTGGAAACACCATATATCTT.

The chain recombines TRBV20-1 with TRBJ1-1; D remains ambiguous. Germline CDR1 reads DFQATT; CDR2 reads SNEGSKA (reference sequence). Trimming pared 3 bases from V and 2 bases from J, leaving 10 bases between. The CDR3 covers 13 residues. CDR3 in DNA: TGCAGTGCTAGTAGACACTCTAACACTGAAGCTTTCTTT. The encoded protein is CSASRHSNTEAFF.

This clonotype has just one count. CDR3 nucleotides: TGTGCCAGCAGCTTGCCACGGGGGTCGAACACTGAAGCTTTCTTT. Translation gives CASSLPRGSNTEAFF. The chain carries TRBV5-6 and TRBJ1-1, with D tentatively TRBD1 (5 bases). Trimming stripped 1 base from V and 1 base from J, with 11 bases between. CDR3 length equals 15 residues. The germline CDR1 and CDR2 sequences are SGHDT and YYEEEE. Drawing the rest from reference TRBV5-6 and TRBJ1-1, the complete variable domain is DAGVTQSPTHLIKTRGQQVTLRCSPKSGHDTVSWYQQALGQGPQFIFQYYEEEERQRGNFPDRFSGHQFPNYSSELNVNALLLGDSALYLCASSLPRGSNTEAFFGQGTRLTVV.

The rearrangement links TRBV10-1 to TRBJ1-2; D remains unclear. V lost 4 bases to trimming and J lost 3 bases, with 9 bases between them. The CDR3 totals 13 residues. The germline V gene encodes CDR1 WNHNN and CDR2 SYGVQD (reference sequence). CDR3 amino acids: CASSVQGHYGYTF. In DNA form, the CDR3 reads TGCGCCAGCAGTGTGCAAGGACACTATGGCTACACCTTC.

This clonotype was recorded only once. The chain links TRBV11-2 to TRBJ2-7; D may correspond to TRBD1 or TRBD2 (6 bases each). V gave up 6 bases and J gave up 0 bases, with 18 bases separating them. Germline V gene data show CDR1 as SGHAT and CDR2 as FQNNGV. The CDR3 loop spans 16 amino acids. CDR3 in DNA: TGTGCCAGCAGGGTGGGGGGCAGGGGAAACTCCTACGAGCAGTACTTC. This sequence encodes CASRVGGRGNSYEQYF.

The sample holds one count of this clonotype. This chain links TRBV24-1 with TRBJ2-7, with a weak D call TRBD1 (5 bases). Looked up from germline, CDR1 is KGHDR and CDR2 is SFDVKD. This CDR3 has 13 residues. V lost 4 bases and J 3 bases, leaving 9 bases between the germline ends. CDR3 loop: CATSDAQGYEQYF. The CDR3, as DNA: TGTGCCACCAGTGACGCCCAGGGCTACGAGCAGTACTTC.

This sequence joins TRBV7-9 and TRBJ2-7; 10 bases agree with TRBD2. The V segment lost 5 bases and the J segment 6 bases; nucleotides outside the gene matches: 7. Germline lookup yields CDR1 SEHNR and CDR2 FQNEAQ (reference sequence). CDR3 length: 14 amino acids. The CDR3 reads CASSPAGGPIEQYF. CDR3 DNA: TGTGCCAGCAGCCCAGCGGGAGGGCCGATCGAGCAGTACTTC.

V is TRBV6-4 and J is TRBJ2-5, with D unresolved. V was pared by 2 bases and J by 4 bases, with 8 bases between. The CDR3 consists of 13 residues. Germline V lookup: CDR1 MRHNA, CDR2 SNTAGT. For the CDR3, the DNA is TGTGCCAGCAGTGACGGTCTGTCAGAGACCCAGTACTTC. Translated, it gives CASSDGLSETQYF.

V is TRBV7-8 and J is TRBJ2-1; D may match TRBD1 or TRBD2 (6 bases each). Per germline, CDR1 SGHVS and CDR2 FQNEAQ. The CDR3 runs to 17 residues. V gave up 2 bases and J gave up 6 bases, with 20 bases separating them. The CDR3 sequence: CASSLFPGAPSRNEQFF. Here the CDR3 DNA reads TGTGCCAGCAGCTTATTTCCGGGGGCACCGAGTCGCAATGAGCAGTTCTTC.

This clonotype came up a few times. CDR3 sequence reads: CASTGSSEQYF. The CDR3 coding sequence is TGTGCCAGCACCGGAAGCTCCGAGCAGTACTTC. The chain uses TRBV2 and TRBJ2-7, with no clear D. V shed 7 bases and J shed 6 bases, with 10 bases lying between them. Germline-derived CDR1 and CDR2 are SNHLY and FYNNEI. There are 11 residues in the CDR3.

The chain recombines TRBV6-4 with TRBJ2-7; TRBD1 is a possible D gene (5 bases). The CDR3 covers 14 residues. The V gene's germline CDR1 is MRHNA and CDR2 SNTAGT. The ends were cut back, 6 bases at V and 1 base at J, with 13 bases in the middle. The CDR3 DNA is TGTGCCAGCAGAGGGGTCAGGGTTTCCTACGAGCAGTACTTC. The encoded protein is CASRGVRVSYEQYF.

The chain links TRBV7-2 to TRBJ2-4, with TRBD2 matching 15 bases. The CDR3 is made up of 16 amino acids. CDR1 is SGHTA, CDR2 FQGNSA, per germline. Unmatched junction bases numbered 5, after V lost 5 bases and J lost 6 bases. In nucleotides, the CDR3 is TGTGCCAGCAGCACTGGACTAGCGGGGGGGCGAAACATTCAGTACTTC. Translation: CASSTGLAGGRNIQYF.

The V call is TRBV7-3, the J call TRBJ2-7, with D unresolved. CDR3 length: 15 amino acids. Germline V gene data show CDR1 as SGHTA and CDR2 as FQGTGA. Trimming shortened V by 4 bases and J by 2 bases, and 15 bases separated the two germline ends. CDR3 in amino acids: CASSSQTGSAYEQYF. The CDR3 region has the DNA TGTGCCAGCAGCTCGCAGACGGGTTCCGCCTACGAGCAGTACTTC.

The chain has TRBV2 and TRBJ2-1, with 14 bases matching TRBD2. Trimming took 8 bases from V and 0 from J; bases not matched to a gene: 3. Germline CDR1 SNHLY, CDR2 FYNNEI. The CDR3 sequence is 16 residues long. The DNA of the CDR3 is TGTGCCAGCTGTGGACTAGCGGGAGGCTCCTACAATGAGCAGTTCTTC. Translated: CASCGLAGGSYNEQFF.

This chain uses TRBV7-9 with TRBJ1-1; TRBD1 is a possible D gene (5 bases). Germline CDR1 and CDR2: SEHNR and FQNEAQ (reference sequence). The germline V and J ends were trimmed by 5 bases and 2 bases, with 15 bases remaining between them. The CDR3 sequence is 15 residues long. The CDR3: CASSTTGTANTEAFF. CDR3 nucleotide sequence: TGTGCCAGCAGCACCACCGGGACGGCAAACACTGAAGCTTTCTTT.

This chain links TRBV10-1 with TRBJ2-3; 8 bases are shared with TRBD2. This CDR3 has 15 amino acids. V trimming: 7 bases; J trimming: 0 bases; junction bases outside the gene matches: 6. Germline CDR1 is WNHNN and CDR2 is SYGVQD (reference sequence). CDR3 DNA: TGCGCCAGCACGCGGGGGGACCTTAGCACAGATACGCAGTATTTT. This gives the protein CASTRGDLSTDTQYF.